One and the same sample provided the 15 T cell receptor beta chains below, sequenced in a study of T cells in localized non-small cell lung cancer. Clones were sequenced by immunoSEQ multiplex PCR, and TCRdb holds only the in-frame ones, with some missing. The sample includes roughly 38,000 clones, over 75% of them seen just once. Specimen: peripheral blood, collected before any cancer treatment. All receptors come from a woman aged 35 to 69 with stage I lung adenocarcinoma.

In this sample, this clone turned up once. CDR3 residues: CASSFSGDYNEQFF. Written as DNA, the CDR3 is TGTGCCAGCAGCTTTAGCGGGGACTACAATGAGCAGTTCTTC. The rearrangement links TRBV4-2 to TRBJ2-1; 8 nucleotides line up with TRBD2. Trimming removed 5 bases from V and 3 bases from J; junction bases left unmatched: 3. CDR1 LGHNA and CDR2 YNFKEQ come from the germline V gene. The CDR3 consists of 14 residues.

The V gene is TRBV28, the J gene TRBJ2-4, with a tentative D call TRBD1 (5 bases). Germline CDR1 is MDHEN and CDR2 is SYDVKM. This CDR3 has 16 residues. V was clipped by 3 bases and J by 2 bases, with 14 bases between them. The CDR3 region has the DNA TGTGCCAGCAGTTTTTTTTGGGCAGGGACCAAAAACATTCAGTACTTC. Translated, it gives CASSFFWAGTKNIQYF.

The rearrangement links TRBV5-1 to TRBJ2-3; a possible D gene is TRBD1 (6 bases). The germline V gene has CDR1 SGHRS and CDR2 YFSETQ. V dropped 4 bases and J dropped 0 bases, with 9 bases sitting between them. This CDR3 contains 14 residues. CDR3 residues: CASSLRGSTDTQYF. The CDR3 region has the DNA TGCGCCAGCAGCCTTAGGGGGAGCACAGATACGCAGTATTTT.

The V and J genes are TRBV7-2 and TRBJ2-5; 9 positions agree with TRBD1. The germline gives CDR1 SGHTA, CDR2 FQGNSA. Trimming removed 1 base from V and 4 bases from J; junction bases left unmatched: 16. The CDR3 has 19 amino acids. In DNA form, the CDR3 reads TGTGCCAGCAGCTTAGGGGCGACAGGGGGGGTAATGCGGATAGAGACCCAGTACTTC. Translation gives CASSLGATGGVMRIETQYF.

V and J are TRBV18 and TRBJ2-7; TRBD2 matches 8 bases. The germline gives CDR1 KGHSH, CDR2 LQKENI. V shed 1 base, J shed 0 bases, and the junction held 2 bases outside the gene matches. The CDR3 has 15 residues. The DNA of the CDR3 is TGTGCCAGCTCACCACGGACTAGCCTCTCCTACGAGCAGTACTTC. This gives the protein CASSPRTSLSYEQYF.

This clone came up once. This chain joins TRBV7-9 and TRBJ2-7; 12 nucleotides align to TRBD1. Germline CDR1 SEHNR, CDR2 FQNEAQ (reference sequence). The junction had 10 bases not matched to a gene; V was cut back by 5 bases and J by 2 bases. The CDR3 spans 17 residues. The CDR3 bases are TGTGCCAGCAGCCTAATGGGACAGGGGGCCCTCCCCTACGAGCAGTACTTC. Its translation: CASSLMGQGALPYEQYF.

The CDR3 is CASSPQGGDTEAFF. DNA for the CDR3: TGTGCCAGCAGCCCCCAGGGTGGGGACACTGAAGCTTTCTTT. The chain recombines TRBV7-8 with TRBJ1-1, with D maybe TRBD1 (5 bases). The CDR3 extends over 14 amino acids. Germline CDR1 reads SGHVS; CDR2 reads FQNEAQ. Trimming stripped 5 bases from V and 3 bases from J, with 13 bases between. Drawing the rest from reference TRBV7-8 and TRBJ1-1, the complete variable domain is GAGVSQSPRYKVAKRGQDVALRCDPISGHVSLFWYQQALGQGPEFLTYFQNEAQLDKSGLPSDRFFAERPEGSVSTLKIQRTQQEDSAVYLCASSPQGGDTEAFFGQGTRLTVV.

V and J are TRBV6-6 and TRBJ2-7, with 9 bases matching TRBD1. The CDR3 runs to 15 residues. After removal of 10 bases from V and 4 bases from J, the junction contained 14 bases not matched to a gene. In germline, CDR1 is MNHNY, CDR2 SVGAGI (reference sequence). In nucleotides, the CDR3 is TGTGCCACCGCTAAAATACAGGGGGCGCAGTACGAGCAGTACTTC. Amino acid sequence: CATAKIQGAQYEQYF.

CDR3 coding DNA: TGTGCCAGCAGCTGGACAGGGATGAACACTGAAGCTTTCTTT. It encodes CASSWTGMNTEAFF. This chain uses TRBV7-2 with TRBJ1-1; TRBD1 matches at 8 bases. Trimming removed 4 bases from V and 0 bases from J; junction bases left unmatched: 1. Per germline, CDR1 SGHTA and CDR2 FQGNSA. The CDR3 covers 14 residues. The variable domain in full, completed from reference TRBV7-2 and TRBJ1-1, reads GAGVSQSPSNKVTEKGKDVELRCDPISGHTALYWYRQSLGQGLEFLIYFQGNSAPDKSGLPSDRFSAERTGGSVSTLTIQRTQQEDSAVYLCASSWTGMNTEAFFGQGTRLTVV.

There are a few counts of this clone. The chain recombines TRBV7-2 with TRBJ2-1, with TRBD2 matching 10 bases. With 3 bases clipped from V and 10 bases from J, the junction kept 6 bases outside the gene matches. The V gene's germline CDR1 is SGHTA and CDR2 FQGNSA. The CDR3 has 14 amino acids. CDR3 sequence: CASSFGVAGGEQFF. Written as DNA, the CDR3 is TGTGCCAGCAGCTTCGGGGTAGCGGGAGGAGAGCAGTTCTTC.

This chain connects TRBV9 to TRBJ1-5; 7 bases line up with TRBD1. Looked up from germline, CDR1 is SGDLS and CDR2 is YYNGEE. Trimming took 3 bases from V and 10 from J; bases not matched to a gene: 7. The CDR3 spans 13 residues. CDR3 sequence (DNA): TGTGCCAGCAGCGGGACAGGCGGGGGCCCCCAGCATTTT. Translation gives CASSGTGGGPQHF. Filled out from reference TRBV9 and TRBJ1-5, the complete variable domain reads DSGVTQTPKHLITATGQRVTLRCSPRSGDLSVYWYQQSLDQGLQFLIQYYNGEERAKGNILERFSAQQFPDLHSELNLSSLELGDSALYFCASSGTGGGPQHFGDGTRLSIL.

This clone appeared once. The chain combines TRBV29-1 with TRBJ2-7; D might be TRBD2 (6 bases). The V end was cut by 6 bases, the J end by 2 bases, with 17 bases between. The CDR3 is made up of 14 amino acids. Germline CDR1 reads SQVTM; CDR2 reads ANQGSEA. The CDR3 loop is CSVTIWGEAYEQYF. CDR3 bases: TGCAGCGTAACTATATGGGGGGAAGCCTACGAGCAGTACTTC.

V and J are TRBV7-3 and TRBJ2-1, with 15 bases matching TRBD2. The germline V gene has CDR1 SGHTA and CDR2 FQGTGA. V dropped 6 bases and J dropped 7; count of bases not matched to a gene: 4. The CDR3 contains 15 residues. The CDR3 region has the DNA TGTGCCAGCAGTTCCGGGACTAGCGGGAGGAATGAGCAGTTCTTC. This gives the protein CASSSGTSGRNEQFF.

J is TRBJ2-1 and V is TRBV9; 8 bases agree with TRBD2. V was pared by 2 bases and J by 0 bases, with 1 base of the junction left unmatched. This CDR3 is 15 amino acids long. CDR1 is SGDLS, CDR2 YYNGEE, per germline. The CDR3 bases are TGTGCCAGCAGCGTGAGCGGGAGCTCCTACAATGAGCAGTTCTTC. Translation: CASSVSGSSYNEQFF.

This chain joins TRBV25-1 and TRBJ2-5, with a possible D match to TRBD2 (5 bases). Germline CDR1 MGHDK, CDR2 SYGVNS. CDR3 length equals 13 residues. Deletions cut 6 bases from V and 4 bases from J, with 12 bases between. Written as DNA, the CDR3 is TGTGCCAGCAGGGAGGCGGGTTCAGAGACCCAGTACTTC. Amino acid sequence: CASREAGSETQYF.